These T cell receptor beta chains were read from a single sample in a study of cytomegalovirus exposure and HLA in healthy donors. The repertoire was sequenced with immunoSEQ multiplex PCR; TCRdb's copy has only in-frame clones and lacks some. The sample consists of about 130,000 clones, 82% of them appearing once. Sequencing was carried out using PBMCs. The receptors stem from a man younger than 40 in good health and CMV-seropositive. The CDR3 runs from the conserved cysteine through the conserved F or W. The order of the fields is V gene, CDR3 length, J gene, D gene, clone size, CDR3 protein, CDR3 DNA. The D gene is left open where the match is weak. Some rows have no size entry. The others give once, few or many, or a class for an expanded clone.

v_call: TRBV7-9; cdr3_length: 13; j_call: TRBJ2-7; d_call: -; clone_size: few; cdr3_aa: CASSLVGDYEQYF; cdr3_nt: TGTGCCAGCAGCTTAGTAGGGGACTACGAGCAGTACTTC
v_call: TRBV7-8; cdr3_length: 13; j_call: TRBJ2-7; d_call: -; clone_size: -; cdr3_aa: CASSYRDTYEQYF; cdr3_nt: TGTGCCAGCAGCTACCGGGACACCTACGAGCAGTACTTC
v_call: TRBV7-8; cdr3_length: 14; j_call: TRBJ2-7; d_call: TRBD2; clone_size: -; cdr3_aa: CASSGLAGAYEQYF; cdr3_nt: TGTGCCAGCAGCGGACTAGCGGGAGCGTACGAGCAGTACTTC
v_call: TRBV7-9; cdr3_length: 15; j_call: TRBJ2-5; d_call: TRBD1; clone_size: -; cdr3_aa: CASSLGTGKQETQYF; cdr3_nt: TGTGCCAGCAGCTTGGGGACAGGGAAACAAGAGACCCAGTACTTC
v_call: TRBV5-1; cdr3_length: 15; j_call: TRBJ1-3; d_call: -; clone_size: -; cdr3_aa: CASRPGTTRGNTIYF; cdr3_nt: TGCGCCAGCAGGCCCGGGACGACGCGGGGCAACACCATATATTTT
v_call: TRBV15; cdr3_length: 17; j_call: TRBJ2-5; d_call: -; clone_size: -; cdr3_aa: CATSKTFTGGVRETQYF; cdr3_nt: TGTGCCACCAGCAAAACGTTTACAGGTGGTGTAAGGGAGACCCAGTACTTC
v_call: TRBV16; cdr3_length: 15; j_call: TRBJ1-3; d_call: -; clone_size: -; cdr3_aa: CASSQSGLSGNTIYF; cdr3_nt: TGTGCCAGCAGCCAATCGGGACTGTCAGGAAACACCATATATTTT
v_call: TRBV10-1; cdr3_length: 14; j_call: TRBJ1-1; d_call: -; clone_size: -; cdr3_aa: CASSESVGGTEAFF; cdr3_nt: TGCGCCAGCAGTGAATCAGTGGGGGGTACTGAAGCTTTCTTT
v_call: TRBV6-6; cdr3_length: 16; j_call: TRBJ2-6; d_call: -; clone_size: -; cdr3_aa: CASSPTTSPGANVLTF; cdr3_nt: TGTGCCAGCAGTCCGACGACTTCACCTGGGGCCAACGTCCTGACTTTC
v_call: TRBV7-9; cdr3_length: 13; j_call: TRBJ1-1; d_call: -; clone_size: -; cdr3_aa: CASSTDGGTEAFF; cdr3_nt: TGTGCCAGCAGCACAGACGGGGGCACTGAAGCTTTCTTT
v_call: TRBV18; cdr3_length: 14; j_call: TRBJ2-5; d_call: TRBD1; clone_size: -; cdr3_aa: CASSPTGEGETQYF; cdr3_nt: TGTGCCAGCTCACCGACAGGGGAAGGAGAGACCCAGTACTTC
v_call: TRBV7-2; cdr3_length: 17; j_call: TRBJ2-7; d_call: TRBD2; clone_size: -; cdr3_aa: CASSLAGLAGGTYEQYF; cdr3_nt: TGTGCCAGCAGCTTAGCGGGACTAGCGGGGGGAACCTACGAGCAGTACTTC
v_call: TRBV5-4; cdr3_length: 15; j_call: TRBJ2-7; d_call: -; clone_size: -; cdr3_aa: CASRFGGTKSYEQYF; cdr3_nt: TGTGCCAGCAGATTCGGTGGGACAAAGTCCTACGAGCAGTACTTC
v_call: TRBV7-9; cdr3_length: 17; j_call: TRBJ2-3; d_call: TRBD2; clone_size: -; cdr3_aa: CASSSPTSGAATDTQYF; cdr3_nt: TGTGCCAGCAGCTCCCCGACTAGCGGGGCCGCCACAGATACGCAGTATTTT
v_call: TRBV4-3; cdr3_length: 14; j_call: TRBJ2-3; d_call: -; clone_size: once; cdr3_aa: CASSQDRGGDTQYF; cdr3_nt: TGCGCCAGCAGCCAAGACAGGGGAGGGGATACGCAGTATTTT
v_call: TRBV5-8; cdr3_length: 17; j_call: TRBJ1-6; d_call: TRBD1; clone_size: -; cdr3_aa: CASSPSTGETYNSPLHF; cdr3_nt: TGTGCCAGCAGCCCATCGACAGGGGAAACCTATAATTCACCCCTCCACTTT
v_call: TRBV11-2; cdr3_length: 14; j_call: TRBJ2-7; d_call: TRBD2; clone_size: -; cdr3_aa: CASSPSGTRYEQYF; cdr3_nt: TGTGCCAGCAGTCCCAGCGGGACTCGGTACGAGCAGTACTTC
v_call: TRBV7-2; cdr3_length: 12; j_call: TRBJ1-3; d_call: -; clone_size: -; cdr3_aa: CASSPGRNTIYF; cdr3_nt: TGTGCCAGCAGTCCTGGGAGGAACACCATATATTTT
v_call: TRBV27; cdr3_length: 15; j_call: TRBJ2-5; d_call: TRBD1; clone_size: -; cdr3_aa: CASSFSLYRGETQYF; cdr3_nt: TGTGCCAGCAGTTTCTCCTTATACAGGGGAGAGACCCAGTACTTC
v_call: TRBV5-4; cdr3_length: 14; j_call: TRBJ2-1; d_call: -; clone_size: -; cdr3_aa: CASSLASRVNEQFF; cdr3_nt: TGTGCCAGCAGCTTGGCTTCTAGAGTCAATGAGCAGTTCTTC
v_call: TRBV5-1; cdr3_length: 15; j_call: TRBJ2-5; d_call: TRBD1; clone_size: -; cdr3_aa: CASSILGTGGETQYF; cdr3_nt: TGCGCCAGCAGTATCCTCGGGACAGGAGGAGAGACCCAGTACTTC
v_call: TRBV6-6; cdr3_length: 13; j_call: TRBJ1-1; d_call: -; clone_size: -; cdr3_aa: CASRHNADTEAFF; cdr3_nt: TGTGCCAGCAGACACAATGCGGACACTGAAGCTTTCTTT
v_call: TRBV4-1; cdr3_length: 15; j_call: TRBJ1-2; d_call: TRBD1; clone_size: -; cdr3_aa: CASSQPRQGAGGYTF; cdr3_nt: TGCGCCAGCAGCCAACCAAGACAGGGGGCGGGGGGCTACACCTTC
v_call: TRBV6-1; cdr3_length: 16; j_call: TRBJ1-2; d_call: TRBD1; clone_size: few; cdr3_aa: CASSEAIQGQGFGYTF; cdr3_nt: TGTGCCAGCAGTGAAGCTATACAAGGACAGGGGTTTGGCTACACCTTC
v_call: TRBV2; cdr3_length: 13; j_call: TRBJ2-3; d_call: -; clone_size: -; cdr3_aa: CASSSGSTDTQYF; cdr3_nt: TGTGCCAGCAGTAGCGGGAGCACAGATACGCAGTATTTT
v_call: TRBV6-5; cdr3_length: 14; j_call: TRBJ2-7; d_call: TRBD1; clone_size: -; cdr3_aa: CASSQQTGRYEQYF; cdr3_nt: TGTGCCAGCAGTCAACAGACAGGGCGATACGAGCAGTACTTC
v_call: TRBV5-1; cdr3_length: 13; j_call: TRBJ2-5; d_call: TRBD2; clone_size: -; cdr3_aa: CASRISGRETQYF; cdr3_nt: TGCGCCAGCAGGATTAGCGGGAGAGAGACCCAGTACTTC
v_call: TRBV6-6; cdr3_length: 13; j_call: TRBJ1-6; d_call: -; clone_size: -; cdr3_aa: CASSGPQERALHF; cdr3_nt: TGTGCCAGCAGTGGTCCTCAGGAACGAGCCCTCCACTTT